The rows below give T cell receptor beta chains drawn from one sample of a study of early stage breast cancer tumors. Produced via immunoSEQ multiplex PCR; TCRdb's table is partial and in-frame only. This table has some 5,000 clones, roughly 67% appearing once. The sample comprised breast tumor tissue. The receptors derive from a person in their fifties with breast cancer. CDR3s include the opening cysteine and the closing phenylalanine or tryptophan. D genes are given only for firm matches. The size entry is marked missing in some rows and otherwise reads once, few, many or a size class.

V gene: TRBV9
J gene: TRBJ1-2
D gene: .
clone size: .
CDR3 protein: CASSVAGTNYGYTF
CDR3 DNA: TGTGCCAGCAGCGTAGCTGGGACTAACTATGGCTACACCTTC

V gene: TRBV7-9
J gene: TRBJ2-1
D gene: TRBD1
clone size: medium-sized
CDR3 protein: CASRSSLTGTGYNEQFF
CDR3 DNA: TGTGCCAGCAGATCAAGTCTAACCGGGACAGGTTACAATGAGCAGTTCTTC

V gene: TRBV7-9
J gene: TRBJ2-3
D gene: .
clone size: once
CDR3 protein: CASSFDIDSTDTQYF
CDR3 DNA: TGTGCCAGCAGTTTCGACATAGATTCCACAGATACGCAGTATTTT

V gene: TRBV27
J gene: TRBJ2-1
D gene: .
clone size: large
CDR3 protein: CASSLSHRNEQFF
CDR3 DNA: TGTGCCAGCAGTTTATCCCACCGTAATGAGCAGTTCTTC

V gene: TRBV6-5
J gene: TRBJ1-1
D gene: .
clone size: .
CDR3 protein: CASSYSDKWDGPEAFF
CDR3 DNA: TGTGCCAGCAGTTACTCGGATAAGTGGGATGGGCCTGAAGCTTTCTTT

V gene: TRBV7-2
J gene: TRBJ2-3
D gene: .
clone size: once
CDR3 protein: CASSSLAEQDTQYF
CDR3 DNA: TGTGCCAGCAGCTCGTTAGCGGAGCAAGATACGCAGTATTTT

V gene: TRBV19
J gene: TRBJ1-1
D gene: .
clone size: .
CDR3 protein: CASSIGGPEAFF
CDR3 DNA: TGTGCCAGTAGTATTGGGGGGCCCGAAGCTTTCTTT

V gene: TRBV28
J gene: TRBJ2-1
D gene: .
clone size: few
CDR3 protein: CASSPGAGSSYNEQFF
CDR3 DNA: TGTGCCAGCAGTCCCGGTGCGGGGAGCTCCTACAATGAGCAGTTCTTC

V gene: TRBV7-9
J gene: TRBJ2-7
D gene: TRBD1
clone size: .
CDR3 protein: CASSFPFGTGAYEQYF
CDR3 DNA: TGTGCCAGCAGCTTCCCCTTCGGGACAGGGGCCTACGAGCAGTACTTC

V gene: TRBV11-2
J gene: TRBJ2-7
D gene: TRBD1
clone size: .
CDR3 protein: CASSLTGVAEQYF
CDR3 DNA: TGTGCCAGCAGCCTCACAGGGGTGGCCGAGCAGTACTTC

V gene: TRBV7-2
J gene: TRBJ2-7
D gene: .
clone size: .
CDR3 protein: CASRSGVYEQYF
CDR3 DNA: TGTGCCAGCAGATCTGGGGTCTACGAGCAGTACTTC

V gene: TRBV18
J gene: TRBJ2-6
D gene: .
clone size: .
CDR3 protein: CASSPVASPGANVLTF
CDR3 DNA: TGTGCCAGCTCACCAGTCGCGAGCCCTGGGGCCAACGTCCTGACTTTC

V gene: TRBV7-8
J gene: TRBJ1-5
D gene: TRBD1
clone size: medium-sized
CDR3 protein: CASSQKNRGPGQPQHF
CDR3 DNA: TGTGCCAGCAGCCAAAAGAACAGGGGGCCGGGTCAGCCCCAGCATTTT

V gene: TRBV7-8
J gene: TRBJ2-2
D gene: TRBD1
clone size: few
CDR3 protein: CASSSRQGAPETDTGELFF
CDR3 DNA: TGTGCCAGCAGCTCCCGACAGGGGGCGCCCGAAACAGACACCGGGGAGCTGTTTTTT

V gene: TRBV7-2
J gene: TRBJ2-3
D gene: .
clone size: once
CDR3 protein: CASSHCPLTPCTDTQYF
CDR3 DNA: TGTGCCAGCAGCCATTGCCCGCTGACTCCATGCACAGATACGCAGTATTTT

V gene: TRBV5-1
J gene: TRBJ1-2
D gene: .
clone size: .
CDR3 protein: CASSIGQPYGYTF
CDR3 DNA: TGCGCCAGCAGCATCGGACAGCCCTATGGCTACACCTTC

V gene: TRBV4-1
J gene: TRBJ1-5
D gene: .
clone size: once
CDR3 protein: CASSQDRNQPQHF
CDR3 DNA: TGCGCCAGCAGCCAAGATCGTAATCAGCCCCAGCATTTT

V gene: TRBV7-9
J gene: TRBJ2-7
D gene: TRBD1
clone size: medium-sized
CDR3 protein: CASTPEAGGAYEQYF
CDR3 DNA: TGTGCCAGCACCCCGGAGGCAGGGGGCGCTTACGAGCAGTACTTC

V gene: TRBV29-1
J gene: TRBJ1-2
D gene: .
clone size: .
CDR3 protein: CSGQGGGGYTF
CDR3 DNA: TGCAGCGGGCAAGGAGGCGGCGGCTACACCTTC

V gene: TRBV9
J gene: TRBJ2-5
D gene: .
clone size: .
CDR3 protein: CASSVALTTGGEKETQYF
CDR3 DNA: TGTGCCAGCAGCGTAGCACTTACGACAGGAGGAGAAAAAGAGACCCAGTACTTC

V gene: TRBV13
J gene: TRBJ2-7
D gene: .
clone size: medium-sized
CDR3 protein: CASSRGPGYEQYF
CDR3 DNA: TGTGCCAGCAGCCGCGGGCCTGGCTACGAGCAGTACTTC

V gene: TRBV5-1
J gene: TRBJ2-2
D gene: TRBD1
clone size: few
CDR3 protein: CASRWTGNTGELFF
CDR3 DNA: TGCGCCAGCAGGTGGACAGGGAACACCGGGGAGCTGTTTTTT

V gene: TRBV30
J gene: TRBJ2-5
D gene: .
clone size: once
CDR3 protein: CAWSVIDGKETQYF
CDR3 DNA: TGTGCCTGGAGTGTAATAGACGGCAAAGAGACCCAGTACTTC

V gene: TRBV25-1
J gene: TRBJ2-4
D gene: TRBD1
clone size: .
CDR3 protein: CASNSRTGGDKNIQYF
CDR3 DNA: TGTGCCAGCAACAGCAGGACAGGGGGGGACAAAAACATTCAGTACTTC

V gene: TRBV9
J gene: TRBJ2-7
D gene: .
clone size: .
CDR3 protein: CASSVGGAAYEQYF
CDR3 DNA: TGTGCCAGCAGCGTAGGGGGGGCAGCCTACGAGCAGTACTTC

V gene: TRBV2
J gene: TRBJ2-1
D gene: TRBD2
clone size: .
CDR3 protein: CASSPGAAGGPVSYNEQFF
CDR3 DNA: TGTGCCAGCAGCCCGGGGGCTGCGGGAGGGCCTGTTAGCTACAATGAGCAGTTCTTC

V gene: TRBV27
J gene: TRBJ2-7
D gene: .
clone size: .
CDR3 protein: CASSLLGGGSYEQYF
CDR3 DNA: TGTGCCAGCAGTTTACTGGGGGGAGGCTCCTACGAGCAGTACTTC

V gene: TRBV6-6
J gene: TRBJ1-5
D gene: .
clone size: few
CDR3 protein: CASSYDYSNQPQHF
CDR3 DNA: TGTGCCAGCAGTTATGACTACAGCAATCAGCCCCAGCATTTT

V gene: TRBV21-1
J gene: TRBJ2-1
D gene: .
clone size: .
CDR3 protein: CASSKGEGDPQGDEQFF
CDR3 DNA: TGTGCCAGCAGCAAAGGGGAGGGGGACCCCCAGGGCGATGAGCAGTTCTTC

V gene: TRBV15
J gene: TRBJ1-4
D gene: .
clone size: .
CDR3 protein: CATSSDQGGPDEKLFF
CDR3 DNA: TGTGCCACCAGCAGCGATCAGGGCGGACCCGATGAAAAACTGTTTTTT

V gene: TRBV14
J gene: TRBJ2-2
D gene: .
clone size: .
CDR3 protein: CASSQLGAHTGELFF
CDR3 DNA: TGTGCCAGCAGCCAATTAGGGGCACACACCGGGGAGCTGTTTTTT

V gene: TRBV6-5
J gene: TRBJ1-1
D gene: .
clone size: .
CDR3 protein: CASSSGRGFTEAFF
CDR3 DNA: TGTGCCAGCAGCTCCGGGAGGGGGTTCACTGAAGCTTTCTTT

V gene: TRBV4-1
J gene: TRBJ1-2
D gene: .
clone size: few
CDR3 protein: CASSQEKFGLAGSGNYGYTF
CDR3 DNA: TGCGCCAGCAGCCAAGAAAAATTCGGCCTGGCAGGGAGTGGGAACTATGGCTACACCTTC

V gene: TRBV11-2
J gene: TRBJ2-2
D gene: .
clone size: once
CDR3 protein: CASSLERTNTGELFF
CDR3 DNA: TGTGCCAGCAGCTTAGAACGGACGAACACCGGGGAGCTGTTTTTT

V gene: TRBV4-1
J gene: TRBJ1-6
D gene: TRBD1
clone size: .
CDR3 protein: CASSQVFKGADSPLHF
CDR3 DNA: TGCGCCAGCAGCCAAGTTTTTAAGGGGGCGGATTCACCCCTCCACTTT

V gene: TRBV28
J gene: TRBJ2-7
D gene: .
clone size: .
CDR3 protein: CASSDSGTPYEQYF
CDR3 DNA: TGTGCCAGCAGTGACAGTGGCACCCCCTACGAGCAGTACTTC

V gene: TRBV7-9
J gene: TRBJ2-6
D gene: TRBD2
clone size: .
CDR3 protein: CASSLGGLGLAGANVLTF
CDR3 DNA: TGTGCCAGCAGCTTAGGGGGACTAGGTCTAGCCGGGGCCAACGTCCTGACTTTC

V gene: TRBV5-1
J gene: TRBJ2-5
D gene: TRBD2
clone size: .
CDR3 protein: CASSPGLAGVETQYF
CDR3 DNA: TGCGCCAGCAGCCCGGGACTAGCGGGGGTGGAGACCCAGTACTTC

V gene: TRBV5-4
J gene: TRBJ2-5
D gene: .
clone size: .
CDR3 protein: CASRLTGGLETQYF
CDR3 DNA: TGTGCCAGCAGATTAACGGGGGGCTTAGAGACCCAGTACTTC